This note documents a single TCR beta chain sequence. The data stem from a study of T cells in Graves' hyperthyroidism and ophthalmopathy. Disease duration under 2 months; hyperthyroidism patients were aged 18 to 65. The diagnoses drew upon clinical symptoms, serum thyroxine and TRAb, thyroid ultrasound and orbital computed tomography. The study collected blood at first hyperthyroidism diagnosis, before any ophthalmopathy symptoms arose. PBMCs came from 8.5 to 10 ml fresh peripheral blood. RNA transcripts served as the template for amplifying TCR beta CDR3 regions. The HTBI set primed first-round TCR CDR3 RT-PCR. Using its own MiXCR run on the multiplex PCR reads, TCRdb lists one record per CDR3 protein. Here the sample spans 650,000 to 850,000 distinct CDR3 sequences, under 20% being singletons. After removal of 8 bases from V and 0 bases from J, the junction contained 5 bases not matched to a gene. This CDR3 has 14 amino acids. The V gene's germline CDR1 is SQVTM and CDR2 ANQGSEA.

The chain couples TRBV29-1 to TRBJ2-1; TRBD2 matches 9 bases. This receptor was identified in a woman between 45 and 60 years old with Graves' hyperthyroidism that later progressed to Graves' ophthalmopathy. Sequenced sample: blood. The CDR3 sequence is CSSRLADSYNEQFF. In DNA form, the CDR3 reads TGCAGCTCACGACTAGCGGACTCCTACAATGAGCAGTTCTTC.